The next 26 T cell receptor beta chains were all read from a single sample in a study of CD8 T cells in ankylosing spondylitis. A single record per CDR3 protein comes from TCRdb applying MiXCR to the 5' RACE reads. Of about 160,000 distinct CDR3 sequences in the sample, approximately 16% were seen once. Sequenced input: blood, either unsorted or a sorted T cell fraction (not recorded which). These receptors all come from a male donor with ankylosing spondylitis or in good health (not recorded which).

This chain connects TRBV25-1 to TRBJ2-3; no definite D call. The CDR3 contains 12 residues. Looked up from germline, CDR1 is MGHDK and CDR2 is SYGVNS. V was cut by 8 bases and J by 3 bases, with 9 bases left in between. CDR3 residues: CASGLGTDTQYF. In DNA form, the CDR3 reads TGTGCCAGCGGCCTGGGTACAGATACGCAGTATTTT.

The chain couples TRBV28 to TRBJ2-1, with 8 bases identical to TRBD2. Germline trimming cut 4 bases from V and 6 bases from J; bases unmatched to any gene: 8. Germline CDR1 MDHEN, CDR2 SYDVKM. This CDR3 comprises 15 residues. Written as DNA, the CDR3 is TGTGCCAGCAGTTCTCCCCGGGAGGGTGTCAATGAGCAGTTCTTC. It encodes CASSSPREGVNEQFF.

There are many counts of this clonotype. The CDR3 nucleotides are TGCGCCAGCAGCTTTGGTATAGCAAACTACGAGCAGTACTTC. This translates into CASSFGIANYEQYF. The chain couples TRBV5-1 to TRBJ2-7; D ambiguous. CDR3 length: 14 amino acids. Germline CDR1 and CDR2: SGHRS and YFSETQ. Trimming stripped 2 bases from V and 3 bases from J, with 12 bases between.

This clonotype has at least ten counts. CDR3 residues: CASSLQQLNTEAFF. The CDR3 DNA reads TGCGCCAGCAGTCTTCAACAGCTGAACACTGAAGCTTTCTTT. The rearrangement uses TRBV5-1 and TRBJ1-1; D unresolved. V lost 5 bases and J lost 0, with 11 bases in between. CDR3 length: 14 amino acids. Germline V CDR1 and CDR2: SGHRS, YFSETQ.

Notes on this clonotype: An end of the junction differs from the germline gene, which may be a read error. This chain uses TRBV28 with TRBJ1-2; maybe TRBD1 (6 bases). Per the germline V gene, CDR1 is MDHEN and CDR2 is SYDVKM. The CDR3 loop spans 13 amino acids. The CDR3 DNA reads as TGTGCCAGCAGTTCCAGGGGCGTCTATCGCTACACCTTC. This codes for CASSSRGVYRYTF.

This clonotype has just a few counts. The chain recombines TRBV28 with TRBJ2-5; TRBD2 matches at 9 bases. Germline V gene data show CDR1 as MDHEN and CDR2 as SYDVKM. There are 13 residues in the CDR3. J gave up 5 bases and V 7 bases, and 5 bases lay outside the gene matches. The CDR3 loop is CASTASGTETQYF. Here the CDR3 DNA reads TGTGCCAGCACCGCTAGCGGGACTGAGACCCAGTACTTC.

This clonotype was seen ten or more times. Sequence at one end of the junction differs from germline and may be a read error. The chain couples TRBV5-1 to TRBJ2-3; D uncertain. Germline CDR1 and CDR2: SGHRS and YFSETQ. CDR3 length equals 11 residues. The CDR3 nucleotides read TGTGCCAGCAGCTTCACAGATACGCAGTATTTT. It translates to CASSFTDTQYF. Drawing the rest from reference TRBV5-1 and TRBJ2-3, the complete variable domain is KAGVTQTPRYLIKTRGQQVTLSCSPISGHRSVSWYQQTPGQGLQFLFEYFSETQRNKGNFPGRFSGRQFSNSRSEMNVSTLELGDSALYLCASSFTDTQYFGPGTRLTVL.

This clonotype was detected many times. The chain has TRBV20-1 and TRBJ2-7, with D unclear. The germline V and J ends were trimmed by 1 base and 1 base, with 14 bases remaining between them. The V gene's germline CDR1 is DFQATT and CDR2 SNEGSKA (reference sequence). This CDR3 comprises 15 residues. In nucleotides, the CDR3 is TGCAGTGCTAGAGTATCATCTAAGTATTCCTACGAGCAGTACTTC. It is translated as CSARVSSKYSYEQYF.

This clonotype was detected many times. The genes are TRBV10-3 and TRBJ2-7, with D hard to call. Germline-derived CDR1 and CDR2 are ENHRY and SYGVKD. The CDR3 is 14 amino acids. Trimming took 2 bases from V and 0 from J, leaving 8 bases between them. The DNA for the CDR3 is TGTGCCATCAGTGAGGACGGAGTCTCCTACGAGCAGTACTTC. Its protein is CAISEDGVSYEQYF.

This clonotype was picked up one time. The J gene is TRBJ2-1, the V gene TRBV7-9; D is unresolved. Trimming removed 5 bases at V and 12 bases at J, with 14 bases between. CDR3 size: 12 residues. Germline assignment: CDR1 SEHNR and CDR2 FQNEAQ (reference sequence). This CDR3 is CASSPAASRQFF. CDR3 bases: TGTGCCAGCAGCCCGGCGGCATCACGGCAGTTCTTC.

This clonotype was observed many times. The chain carries TRBV20-1 and TRBJ2-2; tentatively, D is TRBD2 (5 bases). The CDR3 extends over 16 amino acids. Looked up from germline, CDR1 is DFQATT and CDR2 is SNEGSKA (reference sequence). V lost 5 bases and J lost 2, with 18 bases in between. The CDR3 nucleotides are TGCAGTGCTCCAAAGGGCGGGCAGTTAAACACCGGGGAGCTGTTTTTT. This sequence encodes CSAPKGGQLNTGELFF.

This clonotype was picked up many times. This chain connects TRBV28 to TRBJ1-2; D unclear. V was shortened by 5 bases and J by 2 bases, with 3 bases between the two germline ends. Per the germline V gene, CDR1 is MDHEN and CDR2 is SYDVKM. The CDR3 extends over 11 amino acids. For the CDR3, the DNA is TGTGCCAGCAGTCAAAACTATGGCTACACCTTC. It translates to CASSQNYGYTF.

The rearrangement uses TRBV15 and TRBJ2-1, with 13 bases aligning to TRBD2. The germline V gene has CDR1 LNHNV and CDR2 YYDKDF (reference sequence). With V trimmed by 0 bases and J by 4 bases, 12 bases remained unmatched. CDR3 length equals 20 residues. In DNA, the CDR3 is TGTGCCACCAGCAGAGATGTTGGACTAGCGGGAGCGGGGGGGTACAATGAGCAGTTCTTC. Protein product: CATSRDVGLAGAGGYNEQFF.

This clonotype appeared a few times. CDR3 in DNA: TGTGCCAGCAAATTTCTCGAGCGGGACCTACTCAGGAACACCGGGGAGCTGTTTTTT. Translating it yields CASKFLERDLLRNTGELFF. The rearrangement joins TRBV2 to TRBJ2-2; 7 nucleotides align to TRBD2. CDR3 size: 19 residues. CDR1 and CDR2 (germline): SNHLY, FYNNEI. Germline trimming cut 7 bases from V and 1 base from J; bases unmatched to any gene: 18.

This clonotype was observed at least ten times. The rearrangement joins TRBV6-5 to TRBJ1-1; D uncertain. The CDR3 runs 13 residues. Trimming removed 0 bases at V and 10 bases at J, with 12 bases between. The germline CDR1 and CDR2 sequences are MNHEY and SVGAGI. The CDR3 DNA sequence: TGTGCCAGCAGTTACTCGCCCCAGGAGGGAGCTTTCTTT. Translating it yields CASSYSPQEGAFF.

This clonotype was counted ten times or more. The J gene is TRBJ1-1, the V gene TRBV15; D uncertain. The length of the CDR3 is 13 residues. The V gene's germline CDR1 is LNHNV and CDR2 YYDKDF (reference sequence). Trimming cost V 1 base and J 9 bases, with 12 bases left between them. Here the CDR3 DNA reads TGTGCCACCAGCAGAGCCCCTGGGGAAAAAGCTTTCTTT. Protein sequence: CATSRAPGEKAFF.

This clonotype was detected many times. The chain uses TRBV28 and TRBJ2-2, with D tentatively TRBD1 (6 bases). CDR3 length: 15 amino acids. CDR1 is MDHEN and CDR2 is SYDVKM in the germline V gene. Trimming took 0 bases from V and 1 from J, leaving 6 bases between them. CDR3 protein: CASSLWTGNTGELFF. DNA for the CDR3: TGTGCCAGCAGTTTATGGACAGGGAACACCGGGGAGCTGTTTTTT.

This clonotype has a count of ten or more. The V call is TRBV28, the J call TRBJ1-6, with 7 bases aligning to TRBD1. This CDR3 spans 16 amino acids. Germline lookup yields CDR1 MDHEN and CDR2 SYDVKM. Unmatched junction bases numbered 13, after V lost 7 bases and J lost 7 bases. The CDR3 nucleotides read TGTGCCAGCACTATATCTCGGGGACAGCTCAATTCACCCCTCCACTTT. Its protein is CASTISRGQLNSPLHF.

This clonotype came up many times. The V gene is TRBV4-1, the J gene TRBJ2-2; TRBD2 aligns across 7 bases. There are 16 residues in the CDR3. J gave up 6 bases and V 0 bases, and 7 bases lay outside the gene matches. The germline V gene encodes CDR1 MGHRA and CDR2 YSYEKL. The CDR3 nucleotides read TGCGCCAGCAGCCAAGACCGGACTAGACGGGCCGGGGAGCTGTTTTTT. It is translated as CASSQDRTRRAGELFF.

This clonotype was counted between two and nine times. The chain recombines TRBV27 with TRBJ1-1; possible D gene TRBD1, 6 bases. Germline-derived CDR1 and CDR2 are MNHEY and SMNVEV (reference sequence). Trimming shortened V by 3 bases and J by 1 base, and 15 bases separated the two germline ends. CDR3 length equals 16 residues. CDR3 bases: TGTGCCAGCAGTTTCGGGGGGGGGCTACCGAACACTGAAGCTTTCTTT. This encodes CASSFGGGLPNTEAFF.

The table lists this clonotype with many counts. This rearrangement joins TRBV7-8 to TRBJ2-2, with 11 bases fitting TRBD2. The germline CDR1 and CDR2 sequences are SGHVS and FQNEAQ. There are 15 residues in the CDR3. J was trimmed by 4 bases and V by 5 bases; bases with no gene match: 3. The CDR3 region has the DNA TGTGCCAGCAGCCTGGGGACTAGCGGCACCGGGGAGCTGTTTTTT. Protein sequence: CASSLGTSGTGELFF.

The rearrangement links TRBV18 to TRBJ2-1, with TRBD2 identical over 9 bases. V was clipped by 4 bases and J by 4 bases; unmatched bases: 11. There are 17 residues in the CDR3. Germline assignment: CDR1 KGHSH and CDR2 LQKENI. The CDR3 DNA reads TGTGCCAGCTCACGTGCGGGAGGGAAGCATGTTTACAATGAGCAGTTCTTC. Encoded protein: CASSRAGGKHVYNEQFF.

The V gene is TRBV28, the J gene TRBJ2-7; D perhaps matches TRBD2 (5 bases). CDR1 is MDHEN and CDR2 is SYDVKM in the germline V gene. Trimming took off 6 bases at V and 4 bases at J, with 16 bases between the two ends. The CDR3 length is 14 residues. The CDR3 reads CASSPPDSGYEQYF. The CDR3, as DNA: TGTGCCAGCAGCCCCCCCGACTCGGGATACGAGCAGTACTTC.

This clonotype was detected only a few times. The chain links TRBV25-1 to TRBJ2-3; weak D call: TRBD2 (6 bases). Germline CDR1 and CDR2: MGHDK and SYGVNS. Deletions cut 2 bases from V and 1 base from J, with 7 bases between. The CDR3 runs to 14 residues. CDR3 in amino acids: CASSEQRGTDTQYF. The CDR3 DNA is TGTGCCAGCAGTGAACAGCGGGGCACAGATACGCAGTATTTT. Using reference TRBV25-1 and TRBJ2-3 for the parts outside the CDR3, the full variable domain is EADIYQTPRYLVIGTGKKITLECSQTMGHDKMYWYQQDPGMELHLIHYSYGVNSTEKGDLSSESTVSRIRTEHFPLTLESARPSHTSQYLCASSEQRGTDTQYFGPGTRLTVL.

This clonotype was observed a few times. The chain carries TRBV12-3 or TRBV12-4 and TRBJ2-5; D call uncertain. Trimming stripped 3 bases from V and 2 bases from J, with 7 bases between. The CDR3 is 13 residues long. CDR3 nucleotides: TGTGCCAGCAGTTTTGGTAGGCAAGAGACCCAGTACTTC. Translated, it gives CASSFGRQETQYF.

There are many counts of this clonotype. The chain carries TRBV27 and TRBJ1-5; no firm D call. The germline CDR1 and CDR2 sequences are MNHEY and SMNVEV (reference sequence). V was trimmed by 0 bases and J by 4 bases, leaving 13 bases between them. The CDR3 consists of 16 residues. The CDR3 loop reads CASSLSPTGWNQPQHF. The CDR3 bases are TGTGCCAGCAGTTTATCCCCAACGGGGTGGAATCAGCCCCAGCATTTT.